A selection of T cell receptor beta chains follows, all from one sample in a study of siplizumab effects on memory and regulatory T cells. TCRdb's copy holds only in-frame clones and misses some; the assay was immunoSEQ multiplex PCR. This sample has approximately 92,000 clones, with 90% to 95% found just once. Sequencing used non-Treg CD4+ T cells sorted from blood. The receptors derive from a human donor in good health. Both conserved end residues are part of each CDR3. A D gene is named only where the DNA matches it firmly. Only some rows state a clone size, as once, few, many or a class for expanded clones.

v_call	d_call	clone_size	j_call	cdr3_aa	cdr3_nt
TRBV14	NA	NA	TRBJ2-3	CASSQPRQGRADTQYF	TGTGCCAGCAGCCAACCTAGACAGGGGAGGGCAGATACGCAGTATTTT
TRBV5-1	NA	NA	TRBJ1-3	CASSLGRTGNTIYF	TGCGCCAGCAGCCTGGGTAGGACTGGAAACACCATATATTTT
TRBV9	NA	NA	TRBJ1-3	CASSVVPYGNTIYF	TGTGCCAGCAGCGTAGTCCCTTATGGAAACACCATATATTTT
TRBV19	TRBD2	NA	TRBJ2-1	CASKVPGLAGLDEQFF	TGTGCCAGTAAGGTGCCGGGGCTAGCGGGACTGGATGAGCAGTTCTTC
TRBV6-4	NA	NA	TRBJ1-4	CASSKESGEKLFF	TGTGCCAGCAGTAAGGAGTCGGGTGAAAAACTGTTTTTT
TRBV9	NA	NA	TRBJ2-2	CASSVGFKRDAGELFF	TGTGCCAGCAGCGTAGGTTTTAAACGGGACGCCGGGGAGCTGTTTTTT
TRBV5-4	NA	NA	TRBJ2-2	CASSLGVTTGELFF	TGTGCCAGCAGCTTGGGGGTTACCACCGGGGAGCTGTTTTTT
TRBV5-1	NA	NA	TRBJ2-1	CASSLGGLSQLGPYNEQFF	TGCGCCAGTAGCTTGGGTGGGCTTAGCCAGCTAGGACCCTACAATGAGCAGTTCTTC
TRBV30	NA	NA	TRBJ2-3	CAWSVSGSSTDTQYF	TGTGCCTGGAGTGTATCGGGTTCTAGCACAGATACGCAGTATTTT
TRBV28	NA	NA	TRBJ2-7	CASSPPGLDYEQYF	TGTGCCAGCAGTCCCCCCGGACTCGATTACGAGCAGTACTTC
TRBV28	TRBD2	NA	TRBJ2-7	CASSSSGRVSYEQYF	TGTGCCAGCAGCTCGAGCGGGAGGGTTTCCTACGAGCAGTACTTC
TRBV7-2	NA	NA	TRBJ2-7	CASSSSPYEQYF	TGTGCCAGCAGCTCCAGTCCCTACGAGCAGTACTTC
TRBV27	NA	NA	TRBJ2-1	CASKVGVAVQDHEQFF	TGTGCCAGCAAAGTCGGGGTGGCAGTACAGGACCATGAGCAGTTCTTC
TRBV30	NA	NA	TRBJ2-2	CAWSQLLDGELFF	TGTGCCTGGAGCCAGTTATTGGACGGGGAGCTGTTTTTT
TRBV6-6	NA	NA	TRBJ2-1	CASSYAQRDEQFF	TGTGCCAGCAGTTACGCCCAGCGGGATGAGCAGTTCTTC
TRBV7-2	NA	NA	TRBJ1-5	CASSFTQGPDQPQHF	TGTGCCAGCAGCTTCACGCAGGGTCCCGATCAGCCCCAGCATTTT
TRBV9	NA	NA	TRBJ1-3	CASSERQALGNTIYF	TGTGCCAGCAGCGAGAGACAGGCGCTCGGAAACACCATATATTTT
TRBV7-6	TRBD2	NA	TRBJ2-7	CASSTPGLGGEQYF	TGTGCCAGCAGCACGCCGGGACTAGGGGGCGAGCAGTACTTC
TRBV14	NA	NA	TRBJ1-4	CASSQDYRAEKLFF	TGTGCCAGCAGCCAAGATTACAGGGCAGAAAAACTGTTTTTT
TRBV5-1	NA	NA	TRBJ1-4	CASSLVGRGDEKLFF	TGCGCCAGCAGCTTGGTGGGGCGTGGGGATGAAAAACTGTTTTTT
TRBV7-3	TRBD2	few	TRBJ2-3	CASSLELAGERDTQYF	TGTGCCAGCAGCTTAGAACTAGCGGGAGAAAGAGATACGCAGTATTTT
TRBV6-1	NA	once	TRBJ2-6	CASSEISGANVLTF	TGTGCCAGCAGTGAAATATCTGGGGCCAACGTCCTGACTTTC
TRBV19	NA	NA	TRBJ2-2	CASSQSHPGGELFF	TGTGCCAGTAGCCAATCTCACCCCGGCGGGGAGCTGTTTTTT
TRBV6-1	TRBD1	NA	TRBJ2-1	CASSERKPGTALSSYNEQFF	TGTGCCAGCAGTGAACGGAAACCCGGGACAGCACTTAGCTCCTACAATGAGCAGTTCTTC
TRBV6-6	NA	few	TRBJ1-2	CASSYIRERGYTF	TGTGCCAGCAGTTATATCAGGGAACGCGGCTACACCTTC
TRBV10-3	TRBD1	NA	TRBJ1-4	CAISEPGQAGEKLFF	TGTGCCATCAGTGAGCCGGGACAGGCGGGGGAAAAACTGTTTTTT
TRBV9	TRBD1	NA	TRBJ1-5	CASSAGTVTGPQHF	TGTGCCAGCAGCGCCGGGACAGTTACGGGGCCCCAGCATTTT
TRBV19	NA	NA	TRBJ1-2	CATTEYGQFSGYTF	TGTGCCACCACTGAATACGGACAGTTTTCGGGCTACACCTTC
TRBV5-6	TRBD2	NA	TRBJ2-1	CASSFSSSGNNEQFF	TGTGCCAGCAGCTTTTCGTCTAGCGGGAACAATGAGCAGTTCTTC
TRBV19	NA	once	TRBJ1-2	CASSLATYGYTF	TGTGCCAGTAGTCTGGCAACCTATGGCTACACCTTC
TRBV5-6	NA	NA	TRBJ2-7	CASSFFTGIPNEQYF	TGTGCCAGCAGCTTCTTCACCGGGATCCCCAACGAGCAGTACTTC
TRBV5-1	NA	NA	TRBJ2-7	CASSSGAMGYEQYF	TGCGCCAGCAGCTCTGGGGCAATGGGCTACGAGCAGTACTTC
TRBV5-6	TRBD1	once	TRBJ2-7	CASSGKGTGMTYEQYF	TGTGCCAGCAGCGGGAAGGGGACAGGGATGACCTACGAGCAGTACTTC
TRBV27	NA	NA	TRBJ2-7	CASQLGGSNEQYF	TGTGCCAGTCAATTGGGAGGTAGTAACGAGCAGTACTTC
TRBV7-9	NA	NA	TRBJ2-7	CASSPGRAREQYF	TGTGCCAGCAGCCCGGGTAGGGCGAGAGAGCAGTACTTC
TRBV15	NA	few	TRBJ2-6	CATQSWSGANVLTF	TGTGCCACCCAAAGTTGGTCTGGGGCCAACGTCCTGACTTTC
TRBV30	NA	once	TRBJ2-7	CAWSVVRQTGHEQYF	TGTGCCTGGAGTGTAGTTCGACAGACGGGTCACGAGCAGTACTTC
TRBV6-5	NA	NA	TRBJ1-4	CASTTGSEKLFF	TGTGCCAGCACTACAGGGAGTGAAAAACTGTTTTTT
TRBV6-6	NA	NA	TRBJ2-7	CASSPAPRGGEQYF	TGTGCCAGCAGTCCCGCACCCCGGGGTGGCGAGCAGTACTTC